This entry lists 26 T cell receptor beta chains sequenced from one sample in a study of T-cell reconstitution after alpha-beta-depleted transplantation in children. Construction of the TCRbeta library involved unique molecular identifiers. TCRdb analysed the PCR reads with MiXCR anew, one entry per CDR3 protein. Found here are 200,000 to 250,000 distinct CDR3 sequences, 11% of them singletons; the top ten hold 25% to 30%. The sequencing used PBMCs, collected before TCRalphabeta/CD19-depleted stem cell transplant. The receptors were sampled from a child under two years old with acute myeloid leukemia, due to receive a stem cell transplant.

This clonotype was seen repeatedly, ten times or more. The chain recombines TRBV5-6 with TRBJ2-7; possibly TRBD2 for D (6 bases). This CDR3 region has 13 residues. Germline V gene sequence: CDR1 SGHDT, CDR2 YYEEEE. The germline V and J ends were trimmed by 3 bases and 5 bases, with 12 bases remaining between them. The CDR3 sequence: CASSSTGSDEQYF. The CDR3 DNA follows: TGTGCCAGCAGCTCAACCGGGAGCGACGAGCAGTACTTC.

This clonotype was observed many times. This chain links TRBV5-1 with TRBJ2-7, with D perhaps matching TRBD2 (6 bases). CDR1 and CDR2 from the germline V gene are SGHRS and YFSETQ. This CDR3 spans 14 amino acids. Trimming left V 5 bases short and J 3 bases short, with 15 bases between. The CDR3 DNA reads TGCGCCAGCAGACGGACTAATTCCCACTACGAGCAGTACTTC. Amino acids: CASRRTNSHYEQYF.

This clonotype was seen repeatedly, ten times or more. V and J are TRBV5-1 and TRBJ2-7; 8 bases match TRBD2. The germline V gene encodes CDR1 SGHRS and CDR2 YFSETQ. After removal of 0 bases from V and 2 bases from J, the junction contained 7 bases not matched to a gene. The CDR3 runs 16 residues. The chain's CDR3 is CASSLGREGRAYEQYF. The CDR3, as DNA: TGCGCCAGCAGCTTGGGACGGGAGGGCCGGGCCTACGAGCAGTACTTC.

This clonotype was seen many times. The chain combines TRBV28 with TRBJ2-7; 9 nucleotides agree with TRBD2. From germline, CDR1 is MDHEN and CDR2 SYDVKM. The CDR3 is made up of 13 amino acids. V was pared by 7 bases and J by 4 bases, with 5 bases of the junction left unmatched. The CDR3 sequence: CASTSGITYEQYF. Written as DNA, the CDR3 is TGTGCCAGCACTAGCGGGATAACGTACGAGCAGTACTTC.

This clonotype was seen ten or more times. The rearrangement uses TRBV5-5 and TRBJ2-3, with a tentative D call TRBD2 (6 bases). CDR1 and CDR2 from the germline V gene are SGHKS and YYEKEE (reference sequence). This CDR3 is 14 amino acids long. Trimming cost V 3 bases and J 8 bases, with 16 bases left between them. CDR3 sequence (DNA): TGTGCCAGCAGCTCGGAGGGAACGGATAGTACGCAGTATTTT. Translating it yields CASSSEGTDSTQYF.

This clonotype came up many times. J is TRBJ1-1 and V is TRBV19; D is unresolved. Germline-derived CDR1 and CDR2 are LNHDA and SQIVND (reference sequence). Trimming pared 6 bases from V and 4 bases from J, leaving 15 bases between. The CDR3 has 14 amino acids. The CDR3 sequence is CASSSGPRSTEAFF. The CDR3 DNA reads as TGTGCCAGTAGCTCCGGGCCCCGAAGCACTGAAGCTTTCTTT.

There are a few counts of this clonotype. V gene TRBV5-1 combines with J gene TRBJ1-1; D is perhaps TRBD1 (5 bases). V lost 4 bases, J lost 4 bases, and 11 bases lay in between. CDR1 and CDR2 from the germline V gene are SGHRS and YFSETQ. The CDR3 spans 13 residues. CDR3 region: CASSPPRATEAFF. CDR3 coding DNA: TGCGCCAGCAGCCCGCCCAGGGCCACTGAAGCTTTCTTT.

This clonotype was found many times. The rearrangement links TRBV10-3 to TRBJ2-7; TRBD1 is a possible D gene (5 bases). The CDR3 length is 13 residues. Germline lookup yields CDR1 ENHRY and CDR2 SYGVKD. Between the trimmed V and J ends, which lost 2 bases and 7 bases, there was a span of 12 bases. The CDR3 DNA reads TGTGCCATCAGTGAGGTCCAGGGCGGAGAGCAGTACTTC. It translates to CAISEVQGGEQYF.

This clonotype was counted ten times or more. The chain couples TRBV18 to TRBJ1-2, with 7 bases aligning to TRBD1. The length of the CDR3 is 14 residues. Per germline, CDR1 KGHSH and CDR2 LQKENI. The J segment lost 3 bases and the V segment lost 4 bases, leaving 5 bases of the junction unmatched. In DNA form, the CDR3 reads TGTGCCAGCTCACAACACAGGGGAGACTATGGCTACACCTTC. Translating it yields CASSQHRGDYGYTF.

The J gene is TRBJ2-7, the V gene TRBV7-9; tentatively, D is TRBD2 (6 bases). The V gene lost 0 bases and the J gene lost 0 bases, with 15 bases spanning the gap. The germline V gene has CDR1 SEHNR and CDR2 FQNEAQ (reference sequence). The CDR3 has 17 residues. The CDR3 region is CASSLASGGTHSYEQYF. In nucleotides, the CDR3 is TGTGCCAGCAGCTTAGCGTCTGGCGGGACCCACTCCTACGAGCAGTACTTC.

Concerning this clonotype itself: A read error may be the cause here, since a much bigger clone is one base away. The rearrangement uses TRBV6-1 and TRBJ2-5; maybe TRBD1 (5 bases). Germline-derived CDR1 and CDR2 are MNHNS and SASEGT. V was pared by 5 bases and J by 7 bases, with 20 bases between. The CDR3 loop spans 15 amino acids. This CDR3 is CASSRKGRARWTQYF. CDR3 DNA: TGTGCCAGCAGTCGGAAGGGGCGCGCAAGGTGGACCCAGTACTTC.

V is TRBV2 and J is TRBJ2-2; possible D gene TRBD1, 6 bases. CDR1 and CDR2 from the germline V gene are SNHLY and FYNNEI. With 7 bases removed from V and 4 bases from J, the gap between germline ends came to 10 bases. This CDR3 comprises 13 residues. CDR3 nucleotide sequence: TGTGCCAGCAACAAGGACAGCACCGGGGAGCTGTTTTTT. As protein: CASNKDSTGELFF.

This clonotype showed up many times. The chain combines TRBV7-9 with TRBJ1-4; D remains unclear. V shed 5 bases and J shed 8 bases, with 18 bases lying between them. The CDR3 sequence is 15 residues long. Germline CDR1 is SEHNR and CDR2 is FQNEAQ (reference sequence). CDR3 sequence: CASSGGVRRGEKLFF. CDR3 coding DNA: TGTGCCAGCAGCGGAGGTGTACGAAGAGGCGAAAAACTGTTTTTT.

This clonotype was recorded at least ten times. This rearrangement joins TRBV4-2 to TRBJ2-2; D uncertain. This CDR3 is built from 14 residues. The V gene's germline CDR1 is LGHNA and CDR2 YNFKEQ. The ends were cut back, 4 bases at V and 4 bases at J, with 10 bases in the middle. In DNA form, the CDR3 reads TGTGCCAGCAGCCCCAGGAATGGCACCGGGGAGCTGTTTTTT. This gives the protein CASSPRNGTGELFF.

This clonotype was observed many times. V usage is TRBV14 and J usage is TRBJ2-2; D is undetermined. V shed 0 bases and J shed 1 base, with 3 bases lying between them. Germline CDR1 SGHDN, CDR2 FVKESK. This CDR3 has 14 amino acids. CDR3 bases: TGTGCCAGCAGCCAAGACAGGAACACCGGGGAGCTGTTTTTT. It is translated as CASSQDRNTGELFF.

As to this clonotype: A read error is possible here, since a much larger clone lies one base away. The chain employs TRBV10-3 and TRBJ2-1, with 11 bases identical to TRBD2. The germline gives CDR1 ENHRY, CDR2 SYGVKD. This CDR3 comprises 15 residues. V was clipped by 7 bases and J by 11 bases; unmatched bases: 13. In nucleotides, the CDR3 is TGTGCCATCAAGAGGGGTCTAGCGGGAGGAATTCAGCAGTTCTTC. Translating gives CAIKRGLAGGIQQFF.

The gene calls are TRBV14 and TRBJ2-7, with a tentative D call TRBD1 (5 bases). The germline V and J ends were trimmed by 1 base and 0 bases, with 19 bases remaining between them. CDR1 and CDR2 (germline): SGHDN, FVKESK. The CDR3 has 18 residues. For the CDR3, the DNA is TGTGCCAGCAGCCAAGGAGTATTGACAGCTGTTAGCTCCTACGAGCAGTACTTC. Amino acids: CASSQGVLTAVSSYEQYF.

In this sample, this clonotype turned up many times. The chain couples TRBV7-2 to TRBJ2-1; D unresolved. The CDR3 has 15 residues. V dropped 1 base and J dropped 0 bases, with 7 bases sitting between them. Germline lookup yields CDR1 SGHTA and CDR2 FQGNSA. DNA of the CDR3: TGTGCCAGCAGCTTAGAACCCACCTCCTACAATGAGCAGTTCTTC. Its translation is CASSLEPTSYNEQFF.

This clonotype was detected ten times or more. This chain uses TRBV5-5 with TRBJ2-6, with TRBD1 as a possible D gene (5 bases). V shed 2 bases and J shed 0 bases, with 9 bases lying between them. CDR3 length: 16 amino acids. Per the germline V gene, CDR1 is SGHKS and CDR2 is YYEKEE (reference sequence). The CDR3 protein is CASSFSGHSGANVLTF. CDR3 coding DNA: TGTGCCAGCAGCTTTTCAGGGCACTCTGGGGCCAACGTCCTGACTTTC.

Many counts were recorded for this clonotype. This sequence joins TRBV20-1 and TRBJ2-7; 7 bases align to TRBD2. Germline V lookup: CDR1 DFQATT, CDR2 SNEGSKA (reference sequence). V trimming: 6 bases; J trimming: 0 bases; junction bases outside the gene matches: 5. The CDR3 contains 13 residues. In DNA, the CDR3 is TGCAGTGCCTGGGAGGGGAGCTCCTACGAGCAGTACTTC. Its translation: CSAWEGSSYEQYF.

The sample holds one count of this clonotype. Relative to the germline gene, one junction end is altered; a read error may explain this. This rearrangement joins TRBV5-1 to TRBJ1-1, with D tentatively TRBD1 (6 bases). This CDR3 contains 15 residues. The germline V gene encodes CDR1 SGHRS and CDR2 YFSETQ. CDR3 sequence reads: CTSSLVGGRNTEAFF. The CDR3 bases are TGCACCAGCAGCTTGGTAGGGGGAAGGAACACTGAAGCTTTCTTT.

This clonotype was seen ten or more times. The chain has TRBV7-6 and TRBJ2-5; a weak D match, TRBD1 (6 bases). Germline V gene sequence: CDR1 SGHVS, CDR2 FNYEAQ. The V end lost 0 bases, the J end lost 5 bases, and 13 bases lay between the germline ends. This CDR3 contains 15 residues. CDR3 bases: TGTGCCAGCAGCTTAGCGCAGGGGATGGGGGAGACCCAGTACTTC. It specifies CASSLAQGMGETQYF.

This clonotype has ten or more counts. This sequence joins TRBV12-3 or TRBV12-4 and TRBJ2-1; TRBD2 aligns across 9 bases. The ends lost 1 base at V and 9 bases at J; junction bases unmatched: 4. This CDR3 region has 14 residues. For the CDR3, the DNA is TGTGCCAGCAGTTTAGTAGCGGGAGAGGGTGAGCAGTTCTTC. It translates to CASSLVAGEGEQFF.

The chain carries TRBV19 and TRBJ2-2, with 9 bases aligning to TRBD2. CDR1 and CDR2 from the germline V gene are LNHDA and SQIVND (reference sequence). The V segment lost 7 bases and the J segment 5 bases; nucleotides outside the gene matches: 14. This CDR3 region has 17 residues. CDR3 protein: CASMGLGGRARTGELFF. The CDR3 nucleotides read TGTGCCAGTATGGGACTCGGCGGGAGGGCAAGGACCGGGGAGCTGTTTTTT.

This clonotype showed up many times. This rearrangement joins TRBV7-9 to TRBJ1-2; D is unclear. Trimming cost V 1 base and J 8 bases, with 17 bases left between them. The CDR3 runs 15 residues. Germline CDR1 SEHNR, CDR2 FQNEAQ (reference sequence). The CDR3 DNA is TGTGCCAGCAGCTTAGAAGTTCGGGGTGAAGGCGGCTACACCTTC. Its protein is CASSLEVRGEGGYTF.

This clonotype has at least ten counts. The chain recombines TRBV6-1 with TRBJ1-1, with TRBD1 as a possible D gene (5 bases). There are 15 residues in the CDR3. Between the trimmed V and J ends, which lost 6 bases and 1 base, there was a span of 15 bases. Germline lookup yields CDR1 MNHNS and CDR2 SASEGT. The CDR3 here is CASRKAGRTNTEAFF. The CDR3 region has the DNA TGTGCCAGCAGGAAGGCGGGACGGACGAACACTGAAGCTTTCTTT.